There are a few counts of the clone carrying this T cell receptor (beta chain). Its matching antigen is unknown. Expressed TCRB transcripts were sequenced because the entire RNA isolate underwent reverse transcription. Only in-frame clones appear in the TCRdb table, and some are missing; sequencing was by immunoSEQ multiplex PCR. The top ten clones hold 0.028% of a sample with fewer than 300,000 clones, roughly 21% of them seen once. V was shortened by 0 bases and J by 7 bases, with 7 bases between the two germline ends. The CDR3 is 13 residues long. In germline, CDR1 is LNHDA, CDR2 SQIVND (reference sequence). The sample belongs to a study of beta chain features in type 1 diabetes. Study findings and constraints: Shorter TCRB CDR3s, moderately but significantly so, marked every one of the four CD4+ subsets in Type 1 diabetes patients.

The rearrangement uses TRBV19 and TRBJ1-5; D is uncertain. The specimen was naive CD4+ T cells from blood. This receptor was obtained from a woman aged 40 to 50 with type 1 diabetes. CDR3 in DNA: TGTGCCAGTAGTATAGACCCACAGCAGCCCCAGCATTTT. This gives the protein CASSIDPQQPQHF.